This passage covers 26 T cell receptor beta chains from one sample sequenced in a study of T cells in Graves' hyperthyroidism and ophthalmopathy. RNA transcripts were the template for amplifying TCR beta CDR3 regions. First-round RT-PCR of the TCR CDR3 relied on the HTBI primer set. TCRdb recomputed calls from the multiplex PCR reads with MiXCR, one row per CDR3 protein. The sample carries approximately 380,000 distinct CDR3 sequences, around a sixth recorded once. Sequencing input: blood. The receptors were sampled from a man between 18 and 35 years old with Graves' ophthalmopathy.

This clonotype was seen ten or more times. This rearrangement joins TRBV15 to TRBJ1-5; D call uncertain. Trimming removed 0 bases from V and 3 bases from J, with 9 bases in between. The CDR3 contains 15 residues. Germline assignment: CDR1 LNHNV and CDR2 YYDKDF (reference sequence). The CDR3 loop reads CATSREAEANQPQHF. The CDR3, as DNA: TGTGCCACCAGCAGAGAGGCGGAGGCCAATCAGCCCCAGCATTTT.

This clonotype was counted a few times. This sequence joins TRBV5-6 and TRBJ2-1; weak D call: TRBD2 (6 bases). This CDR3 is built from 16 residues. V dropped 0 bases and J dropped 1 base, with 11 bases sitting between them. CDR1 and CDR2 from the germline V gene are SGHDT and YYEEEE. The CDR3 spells CASSLELLASYNEQFF. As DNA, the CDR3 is TGTGCCAGCAGCTTGGAACTACTAGCATCCTACAATGAGCAGTTCTTC.

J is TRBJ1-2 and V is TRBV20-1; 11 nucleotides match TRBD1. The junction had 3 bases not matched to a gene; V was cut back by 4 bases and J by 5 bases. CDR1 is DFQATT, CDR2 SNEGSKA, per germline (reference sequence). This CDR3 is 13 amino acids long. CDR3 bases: TGCAGTGCTACGGACAGGGGGCATTATGGCTACACCTTC. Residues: CSATDRGHYGYTF.

DNA for the CDR3: TGTGCCAGCAGTTACTCGCCAAGGGGGGCTCGAACAGAGACCCAGTACTTC. It specifies CASSYSPRGARTETQYF. The chain combines TRBV6-2 or TRBV6-3 with TRBJ2-5; D may match TRBD1 or TRBD2 (6 bases each). Trimming stripped 0 bases from V and 4 bases from J, with 18 bases between. Per germline, CDR1 MNHEY and CDR2 SVGEGT. The CDR3 is made up of 17 amino acids.

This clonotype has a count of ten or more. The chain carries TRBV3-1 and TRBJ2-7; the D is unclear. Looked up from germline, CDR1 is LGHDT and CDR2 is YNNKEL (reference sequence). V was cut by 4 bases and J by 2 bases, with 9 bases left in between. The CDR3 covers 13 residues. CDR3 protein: CASSLGDTYEQYF. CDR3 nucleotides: TGTGCCAGCAGCCTCGGTGACACCTACGAGCAGTACTTC.

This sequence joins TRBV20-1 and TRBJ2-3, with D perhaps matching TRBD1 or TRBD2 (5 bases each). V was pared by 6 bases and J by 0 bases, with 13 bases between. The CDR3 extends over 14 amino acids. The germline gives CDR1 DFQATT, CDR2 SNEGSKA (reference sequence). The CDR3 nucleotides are TGCAGTGCCCGGGGACGCCAGAGCACAGATACGCAGTATTTT. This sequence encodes CSARGRQSTDTQYF.

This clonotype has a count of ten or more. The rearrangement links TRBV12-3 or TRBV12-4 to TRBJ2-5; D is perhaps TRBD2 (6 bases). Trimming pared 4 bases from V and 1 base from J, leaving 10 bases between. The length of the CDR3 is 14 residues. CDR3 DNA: TGTGCCAGCAGTTCTAGCGCCCTCCAAGAGACCCAGTACTTC. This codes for CASSSSALQETQYF.

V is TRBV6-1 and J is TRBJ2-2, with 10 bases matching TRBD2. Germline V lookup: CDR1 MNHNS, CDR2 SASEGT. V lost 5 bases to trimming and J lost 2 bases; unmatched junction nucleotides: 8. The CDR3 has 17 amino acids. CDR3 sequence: CASSSILAGTNTGELFF. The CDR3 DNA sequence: TGTGCCAGCAGTTCGATACTAGCGGGGACTAACACCGGGGAGCTGTTTTTT.

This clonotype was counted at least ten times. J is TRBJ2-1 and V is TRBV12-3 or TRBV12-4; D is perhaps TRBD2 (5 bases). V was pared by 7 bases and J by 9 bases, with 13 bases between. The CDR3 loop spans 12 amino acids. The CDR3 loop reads CASNIPRGEQFF. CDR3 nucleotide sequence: TGTGCCAGCAATATTCCCCGGGGTGAGCAGTTCTTC.

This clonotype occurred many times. CDR3 in amino acids: CASSSRGLRTEAFF. The CDR3 DNA sequence: TGTGCCAGCAGTTCCAGGGGGCTGAGGACTGAAGCTTTCTTT. The genes are TRBV27 and TRBJ1-1; 8 bases map to TRBD1. Trimming cost V 4 bases and J 5 bases; bases outside gene matches: 6. This CDR3 has 14 amino acids. Germline CDR1 MNHEY, CDR2 SMNVEV (reference sequence).

In nucleotides, the CDR3 is TGTGCCAGCAGCTTATGGGGCAGGGGGCTAAACACCGGGGAGCTGTTTTTT. Encoded protein: CASSLWGRGLNTGELFF. J is TRBJ2-2 and V is TRBV7-8, with 8 bases matching TRBD1. V was clipped by 2 bases and J by 2 bases; unmatched bases: 7. This CDR3 is built from 17 residues. CDR1 and CDR2 from the germline V gene are SGHVS and FQNEAQ.

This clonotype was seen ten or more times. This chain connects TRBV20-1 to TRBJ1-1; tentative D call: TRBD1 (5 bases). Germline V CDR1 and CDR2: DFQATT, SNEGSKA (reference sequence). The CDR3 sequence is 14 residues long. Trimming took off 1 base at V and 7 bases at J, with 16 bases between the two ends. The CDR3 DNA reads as TGCAGTGCTAGAGGCTTCAGGGTCGAGGTTGAAGCTTTCTTT. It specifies CSARGFRVEVEAFF.

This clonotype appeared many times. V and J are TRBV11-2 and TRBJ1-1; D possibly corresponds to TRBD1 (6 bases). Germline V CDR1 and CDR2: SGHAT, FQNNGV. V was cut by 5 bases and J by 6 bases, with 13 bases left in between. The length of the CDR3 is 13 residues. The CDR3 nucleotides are TGTGCCAGCAGCCGCACAGGGCCCCCTGAAGCTTTCTTT. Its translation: CASSRTGPPEAFF. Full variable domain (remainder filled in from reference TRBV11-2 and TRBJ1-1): EAGVAQSPRYKIIEKRQSVAFWCNPISGHATLYWYQQILGQGPKLLIQFQNNGVVDDSQLPKDRFSAERLKGVDSTLKIQPAKLEDSAVYLCASSRTGPPEAFFGQGTRLTVV.

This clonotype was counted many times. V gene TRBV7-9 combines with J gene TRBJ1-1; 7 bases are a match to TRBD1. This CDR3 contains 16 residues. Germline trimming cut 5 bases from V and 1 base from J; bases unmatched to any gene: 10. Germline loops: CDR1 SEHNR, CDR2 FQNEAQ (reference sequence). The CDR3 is CASSRAQGSWNTEAFF. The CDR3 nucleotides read TGTGCCAGCAGCCGCGCACAGGGGTCGTGGAACACTGAAGCTTTCTTT.

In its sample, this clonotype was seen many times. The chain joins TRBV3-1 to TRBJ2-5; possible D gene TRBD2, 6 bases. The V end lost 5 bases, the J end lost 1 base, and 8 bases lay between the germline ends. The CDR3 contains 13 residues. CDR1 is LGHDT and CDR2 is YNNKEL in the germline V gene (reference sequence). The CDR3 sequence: CASSSAGQETQYF. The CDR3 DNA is TGTGCCAGCAGCTCAGCGGGCCAAGAGACCCAGTACTTC.

The CDR3 sequence: CASSLGGKPEQYF. The CDR3 coding sequence is TGTGCCAGCAGCTTAGGGGGCAAGCCCGAGCAGTACTTC. This rearrangement joins TRBV7-9 to TRBJ2-7; D is possibly TRBD1 (5 bases). The CDR3 covers 13 residues. CDR1 and CDR2 from the germline V gene are SEHNR and FQNEAQ (reference sequence). The V end was cut by 1 base, the J end by 6 bases, with 10 bases between. The full variable domain, its missing parts supplied by reference TRBV7-9 and TRBJ2-7, is DTGVSQNPRHKITKRGQNVTFRCDPISEHNRLYWYRQTLGQGPEFLTYFQNEAQLEKSRLLSDRFSAERPKGSFSTLEIQRTEQGDSAMYLCASSLGGKPEQYFGPGTRLTVT.

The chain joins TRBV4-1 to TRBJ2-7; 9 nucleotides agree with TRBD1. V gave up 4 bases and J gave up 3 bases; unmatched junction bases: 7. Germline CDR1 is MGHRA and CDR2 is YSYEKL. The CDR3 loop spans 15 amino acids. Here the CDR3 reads CASSPTGGRDYEQYF. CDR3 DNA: TGCGCCAGCAGCCCGACAGGGGGGCGCGACTACGAGCAGTACTTC.

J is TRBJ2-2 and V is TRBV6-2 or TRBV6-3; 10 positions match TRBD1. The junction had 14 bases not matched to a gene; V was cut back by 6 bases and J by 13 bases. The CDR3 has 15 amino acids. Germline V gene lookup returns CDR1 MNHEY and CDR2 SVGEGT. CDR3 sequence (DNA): TGTGCCAGCAGCCAGAGGACAGGGGGTGTCGTGGGGCTGTTTTTT. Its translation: CASSQRTGGVVGLFF.

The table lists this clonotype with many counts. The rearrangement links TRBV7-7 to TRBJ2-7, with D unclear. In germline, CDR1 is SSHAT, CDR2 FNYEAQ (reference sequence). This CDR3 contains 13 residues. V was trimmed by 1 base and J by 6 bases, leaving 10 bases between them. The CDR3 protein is CASSLGSAGEQYF. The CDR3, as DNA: TGTGCCAGCAGCTTAGGCTCTGCCGGCGAGCAGTACTTC.

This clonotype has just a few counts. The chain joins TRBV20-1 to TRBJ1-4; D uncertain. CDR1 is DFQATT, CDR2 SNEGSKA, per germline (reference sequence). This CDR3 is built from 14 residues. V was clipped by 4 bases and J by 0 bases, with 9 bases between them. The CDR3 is CSAIPQATNEKLFF. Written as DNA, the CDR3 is TGCAGTGCTATCCCCCAAGCAACTAATGAAAAACTGTTTTTT.

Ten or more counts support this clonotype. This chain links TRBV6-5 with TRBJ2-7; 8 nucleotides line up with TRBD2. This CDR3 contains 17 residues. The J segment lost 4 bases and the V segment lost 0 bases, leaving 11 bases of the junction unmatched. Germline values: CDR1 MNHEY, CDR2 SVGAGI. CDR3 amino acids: CASSYSSPKSGGYEQYF. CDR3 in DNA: TGTGCCAGCAGTTACTCTTCTCCCAAAAGCGGGGGTTACGAGCAGTACTTC.

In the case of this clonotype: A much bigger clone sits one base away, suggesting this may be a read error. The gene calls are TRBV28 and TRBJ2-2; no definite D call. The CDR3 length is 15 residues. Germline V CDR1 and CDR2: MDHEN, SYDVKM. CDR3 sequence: CASSLWGANSGELFF. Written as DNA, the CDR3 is TGTGCCAGCAGTTTATGGGGCGCGAACAGCGGGGAGCTGTTTTTT.

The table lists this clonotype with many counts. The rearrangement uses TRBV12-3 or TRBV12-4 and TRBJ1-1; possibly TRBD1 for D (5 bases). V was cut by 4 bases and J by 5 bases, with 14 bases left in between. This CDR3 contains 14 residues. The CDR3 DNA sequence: TGTGCCAGCAGTTCCCCCCCAGGGAGGACTGAAGCTTTCTTT. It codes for CASSSPPGRTEAFF.

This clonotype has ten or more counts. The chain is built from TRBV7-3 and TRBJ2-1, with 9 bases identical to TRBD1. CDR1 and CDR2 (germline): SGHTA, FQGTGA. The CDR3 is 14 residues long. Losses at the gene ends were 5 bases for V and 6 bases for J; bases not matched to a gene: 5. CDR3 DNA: TGTGCCAGCAGCCCGGGACAGGGTTTCAATGAGCAGTTCTTC. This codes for CASSPGQGFNEQFF.

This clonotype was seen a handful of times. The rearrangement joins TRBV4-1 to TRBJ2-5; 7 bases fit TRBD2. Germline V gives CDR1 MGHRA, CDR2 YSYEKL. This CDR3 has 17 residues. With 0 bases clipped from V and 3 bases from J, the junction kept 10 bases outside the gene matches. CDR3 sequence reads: CASSQESPSGEEETQYF. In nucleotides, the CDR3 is TGCGCCAGCAGCCAAGAATCCCCTAGCGGTGAAGAAGAGACCCAGTACTTC.

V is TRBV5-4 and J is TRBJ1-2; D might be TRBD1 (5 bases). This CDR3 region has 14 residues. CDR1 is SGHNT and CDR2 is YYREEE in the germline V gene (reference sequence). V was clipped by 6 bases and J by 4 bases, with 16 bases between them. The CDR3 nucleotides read TGTGCCAGCACTCGAGCAGGGTGGGGCTATGGCTACACCTTC. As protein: CASTRAGWGYGYTF. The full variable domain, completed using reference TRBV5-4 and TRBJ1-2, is ETGVTQSPTHLIKTRGQQVTLRCSSQSGHNTVSWYQQALGQGPQFIFQYYREEENGRGNFPPRFSGLQFPNYSSELNVNALELDDSALYLCASTRAGWGYGYTFGSGTRLTVV.